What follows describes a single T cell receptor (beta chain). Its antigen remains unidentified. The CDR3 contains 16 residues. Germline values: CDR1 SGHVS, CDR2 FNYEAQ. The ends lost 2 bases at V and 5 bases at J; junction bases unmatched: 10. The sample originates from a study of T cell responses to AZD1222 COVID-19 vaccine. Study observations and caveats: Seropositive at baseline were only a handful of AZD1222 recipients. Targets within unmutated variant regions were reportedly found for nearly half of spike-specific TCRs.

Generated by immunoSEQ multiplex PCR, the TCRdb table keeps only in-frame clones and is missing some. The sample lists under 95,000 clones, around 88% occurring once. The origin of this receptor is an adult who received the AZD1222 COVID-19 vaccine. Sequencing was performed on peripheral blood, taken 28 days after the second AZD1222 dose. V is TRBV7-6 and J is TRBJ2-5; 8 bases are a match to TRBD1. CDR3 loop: CASSLRNQGAGETQYF. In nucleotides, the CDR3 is TGTGCCAGCAGCTTACGAAATCAGGGGGCAGGGGAGACCCAGTACTTC.